This entry lists 14 T cell receptor beta chains sequenced from one sample in a study of T-cell reconstitution after alpha-beta-depleted transplantation in children. The TCRbeta library incorporated unique molecular identifiers. TCRdb called the PCR reads again in MiXCR, with one record for every CDR3 protein. The table lists a few hundred thousand distinct CDR3 sequences, more than 20% of them singletons. Sequenced material: PBMCs, mostly from graft donor cells, taken 180 days after TCRalphabeta/CD19-depleted stem cell transplant. Receptors originate from a male patient younger than 18 who had a stem cell transplant for acute lymphoblastic leukemia, so the T cells may come from the graft donor.

This clonotype was detected only a few times. V and J are TRBV12-3 or TRBV12-4 and TRBJ2-7; 9 bases align to TRBD2. The CDR3 has 15 residues. With V trimmed by 5 bases and J by 1 base, 6 bases remained unmatched. DNA of the CDR3: TGTGCCAGCAGTCCTTTACTAGCGGGTTCCTACGAGCAGTACTTC. This sequence encodes CASSPLLAGSYEQYF.

This clonotype was observed many times. This chain connects TRBV12-3 or TRBV12-4 to TRBJ2-3, with 7 bases identical to TRBD2. J lost 5 bases, V lost 1 base, and 6 bases had no gene match. The CDR3 length is 15 residues. The CDR3 region has the DNA TGTGCCAGCAGTTTAGTGCGGGGGAGAAGAGATACGCAGTATTTT. Translating it yields CASSLVRGRRDTQYF.

In DNA, the CDR3 is TGTGCCAGCAGACTCGGGGACAGGGGGAACACCGGGGAGCTGTTTTTT. Amino acid sequence: CASRLGDRGNTGELFF. The V and J genes are TRBV27 and TRBJ2-2, with TRBD1 matching over 10 bases. The CDR3 has 16 residues. Losses at the gene ends were 6 bases for V and 1 base for J; bases not matched to a gene: 5. Per germline, CDR1 MNHEY and CDR2 SMNVEV (reference sequence).

CDR3 residues: CAISEFTGTGGHNEQFF. The CDR3 nucleotides are TGTGCCATCAGTGAGTTTACCGGGACAGGGGGCCACAATGAGCAGTTCTTC. This rearrangement joins TRBV10-3 to TRBJ2-1; 12 bases match TRBD1. The germline gives CDR1 ENHRY, CDR2 SYGVKD. The CDR3 has 17 residues. The trim removed 1 base at V and 5 bases at J, leaving 6 bases unmatched.

The gene calls are TRBV9 and TRBJ2-5, with 8 bases matching TRBD1. This CDR3 is 15 amino acids long. With 5 bases clipped from V and 1 base from J, the junction kept 7 bases outside the gene matches. In germline, CDR1 is SGDLS, CDR2 YYNGEE. DNA for the CDR3: TGTGCCAGCAGTAGGACAGGGTTGCGCCAAGAGACCCAGTACTTC. Translation gives CASSRTGLRQETQYF.

V is TRBV7-9 and J is TRBJ2-7; D is undetermined. The germline gives CDR1 SEHNR, CDR2 FQNEAQ (reference sequence). V was shortened by 5 bases and J by 0 bases, with 11 bases between the two germline ends. This CDR3 comprises 14 residues. The CDR3 region has the DNA TGTGCCAGCAGCGCCGTGACAACCTCCTACGAGCAGTACTTC. Its protein is CASSAVTTSYEQYF.

This clonotype was seen more than once but under ten times. This chain connects TRBV12-3 or TRBV12-4 to TRBJ2-3; no clear D gene. The CDR3 sequence is 13 residues long. V was cut by 6 bases and J by 0 bases, with 7 bases left in between. CDR3 loop: CASRQVSTDTQYF. CDR3 sequence (DNA): TGTGCCAGCAGGCAGGTTAGCACAGATACGCAGTATTTT.

V gene TRBV14 combines with J gene TRBJ2-5; D unresolved. This CDR3 contains 13 residues. Trimming pared 0 bases from V and 4 bases from J, leaving 6 bases between. The germline V gene has CDR1 SGHDN and CDR2 FVKESK. CDR3 sequence (DNA): TGTGCCAGCAGCCAAGATTGGGTAGAGACCCAGTACTTC. Translation: CASSQDWVETQYF. Looking up the rest from reference TRBV14 and TRBJ2-5 gives the full variable domain: EAGVTQFPSHSVIEKGQTVTLRCDPISGHDNLYWYRRVMGKEIKFLLHFVKESKQDESGMPNNRFLAERTGGTYSTLKVQPAELEDSGVYFCASSQDWVETQYFGPGTRLLVL.

This clonotype was found many times. V gene TRBV5-1 combines with J gene TRBJ1-6; D might be TRBD1 (5 bases). V lost 4 bases to trimming and J lost 6 bases, with 23 bases between them. Germline assignment: CDR1 SGHRS and CDR2 YFSETQ. The CDR3 sequence is 18 residues long. The CDR3 region is CASSPPDGHTGSNSPLHF. CDR3 in DNA: TGCGCCAGCAGCCCACCGGACGGACATACAGGCTCTAATTCACCCCTCCACTTT. Supplemented by reference TRBV5-1 and TRBJ1-6, the full variable domain reads KAGVTQTPRYLIKTRGQQVTLSCSPISGHRSVSWYQQTPGQGLQFLFEYFSETQRNKGNFPGRFSGRQFSNSRSEMNVSTLELGDSALYLCASSPPDGHTGSNSPLHFGNGTRLTVT.

This rearrangement joins TRBV2 to TRBJ2-1, with TRBD1 matching over 7 bases. Germline-derived CDR1 and CDR2 are SNHLY and FYNNEI. V dropped 3 bases and J dropped 2; count of bases not matched to a gene: 4. CDR3 length: 15 residues. CDR3 in DNA: TGTGCCAGCAGTGATGGGACAGTTACCTACAATGAGCAGTTCTTC. Translated: CASSDGTVTYNEQFF.

The genes are TRBV20-1 and TRBJ1-2; TRBD1 might be the D (6 bases). Trimming stripped 3 bases from V and 7 bases from J, with 18 bases between. The CDR3 runs 14 residues. Per the germline V gene, CDR1 is DFQATT and CDR2 is SNEGSKA (reference sequence). The CDR3 DNA follows: TGCAGTGCTAGCGGACAGACCCTAGGGTTTGGCTACACCTTC. Protein sequence: CSASGQTLGFGYTF.

This clonotype was detected a few times. The J gene is TRBJ2-1, the V gene TRBV29-1; no reliable D call. Germline lookup yields CDR1 SQVTM and CDR2 ANQGSEA. V lost 1 base and J 4 bases, leaving 14 bases between the germline ends. The CDR3 covers 15 residues. CDR3 amino acids: CSVEGRGFMYNEQFF. CDR3 sequence (DNA): TGCAGCGTTGAAGGGCGCGGATTCATGTACAATGAGCAGTTCTTC.

This chain's CDR3 is CASTWGLAEYNEQFF. As DNA, the CDR3 is TGTGCCAGCACCTGGGGACTAGCGGAATACAATGAGCAGTTCTTC. The chain recombines TRBV7-9 with TRBJ2-1; TRBD2 matches 11 bases. V lost 7 bases to trimming and J lost 4 bases; unmatched junction nucleotides: 6. CDR1 is SEHNR and CDR2 is FQNEAQ in the germline V gene (reference sequence). The CDR3 covers 15 residues.

In this sample, this clonotype turned up many times. The genes are TRBV29-1 and TRBJ2-3; 7 nucleotides align to TRBD2. From germline, CDR1 is SQVTM and CDR2 ANQGSEA. There are 12 residues in the CDR3. V gave up 4 bases and J gave up 6 bases; unmatched junction bases: 4. The CDR3 region has the DNA TGCAGCGTTGGGACTAGTGTCGATACGCAGTATTTT. It yields the protein CSVGTSVDTQYF.